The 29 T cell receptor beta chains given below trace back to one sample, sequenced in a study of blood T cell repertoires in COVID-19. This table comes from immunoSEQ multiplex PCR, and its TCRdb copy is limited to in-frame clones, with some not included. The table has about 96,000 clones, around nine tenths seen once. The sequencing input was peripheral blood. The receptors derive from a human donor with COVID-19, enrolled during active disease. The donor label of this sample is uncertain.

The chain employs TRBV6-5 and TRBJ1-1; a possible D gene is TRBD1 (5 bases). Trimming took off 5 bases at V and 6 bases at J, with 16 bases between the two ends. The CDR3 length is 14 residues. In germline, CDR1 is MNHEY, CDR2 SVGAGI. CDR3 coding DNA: TGTGCCAGCAGTCCACTCGTTAGGGGTGCTGAAGCTTTCTTT. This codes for CASSPLVRGAEAFF.

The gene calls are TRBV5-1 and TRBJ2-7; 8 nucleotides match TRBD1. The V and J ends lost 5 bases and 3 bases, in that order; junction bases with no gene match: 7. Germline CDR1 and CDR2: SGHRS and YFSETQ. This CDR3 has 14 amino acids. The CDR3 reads CASSNSGQDYEQYF. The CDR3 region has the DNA TGCGCCAGCAGTAATTCGGGACAGGACTACGAGCAGTACTTC. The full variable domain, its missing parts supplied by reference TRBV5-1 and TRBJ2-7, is KAGVTQTPRYLIKTRGQQVTLSCSPISGHRSVSWYQQTPGQGLQFLFEYFSETQRNKGNFPGRFSGRQFSNSRSEMNVSTLELGDSALYLCASSNSGQDYEQYFGPGTRLTVT.

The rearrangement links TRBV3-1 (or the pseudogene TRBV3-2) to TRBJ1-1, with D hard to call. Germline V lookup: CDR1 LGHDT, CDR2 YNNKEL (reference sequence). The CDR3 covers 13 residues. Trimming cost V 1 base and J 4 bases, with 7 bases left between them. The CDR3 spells CASSQGSLTEAFF. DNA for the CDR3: TGTGCCAGCAGCCAAGGATCACTCACTGAAGCTTTCTTT.

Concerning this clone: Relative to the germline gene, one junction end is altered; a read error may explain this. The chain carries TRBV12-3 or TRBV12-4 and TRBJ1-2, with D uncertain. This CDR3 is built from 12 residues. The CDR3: CASSLTSVGSDF. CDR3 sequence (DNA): TGTGCCAGCAGTTTAACGTCCGTGGGCTCTGACTTC.

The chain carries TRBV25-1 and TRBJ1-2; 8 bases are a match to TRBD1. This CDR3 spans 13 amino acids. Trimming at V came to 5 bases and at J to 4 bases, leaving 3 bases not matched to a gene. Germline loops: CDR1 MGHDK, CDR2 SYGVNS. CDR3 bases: TGTGCCAGCAGTCCGGACAGGGCCTATGGCTACACCTTC. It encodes CASSPDRAYGYTF.

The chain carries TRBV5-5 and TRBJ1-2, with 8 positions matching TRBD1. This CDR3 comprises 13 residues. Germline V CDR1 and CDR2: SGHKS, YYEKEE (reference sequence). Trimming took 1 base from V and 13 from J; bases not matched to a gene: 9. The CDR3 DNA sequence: TGTGCCAGCAGCTTGTATAGGGACAGGACGATCACCTTC. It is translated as CASSLYRDRTITF.

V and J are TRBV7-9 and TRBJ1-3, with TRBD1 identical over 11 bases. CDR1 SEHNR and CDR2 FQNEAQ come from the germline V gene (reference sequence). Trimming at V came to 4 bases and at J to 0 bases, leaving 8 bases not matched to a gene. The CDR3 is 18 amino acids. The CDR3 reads CASSSRTGGSHSGNTIYF. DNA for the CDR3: TGTGCCAGCAGCTCCCGGACAGGGGGCTCCCACTCTGGAAACACCATATATTTT.

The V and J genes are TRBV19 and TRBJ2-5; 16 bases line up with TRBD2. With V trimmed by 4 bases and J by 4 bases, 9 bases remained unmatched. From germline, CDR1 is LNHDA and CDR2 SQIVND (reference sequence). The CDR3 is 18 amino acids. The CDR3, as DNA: TGTGCCAGTAGTAGCCCGGGACTAGCGGGGGGGCCGGGAGAGACCCAGTACTTC. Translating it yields CASSSPGLAGGPGETQYF.

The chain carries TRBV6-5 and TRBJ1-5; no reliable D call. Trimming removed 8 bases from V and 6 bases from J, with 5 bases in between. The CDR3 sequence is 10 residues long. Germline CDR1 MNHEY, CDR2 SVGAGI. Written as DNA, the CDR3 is TGTGCCAGCTCATTTCAGCCCCAGCATTTT. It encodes CASSFQPQHF.

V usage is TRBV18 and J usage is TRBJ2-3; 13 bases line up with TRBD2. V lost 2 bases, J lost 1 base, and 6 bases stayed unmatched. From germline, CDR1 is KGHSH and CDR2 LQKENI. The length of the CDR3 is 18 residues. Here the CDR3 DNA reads TGTGCCAGCTCACCAGTACTAGCGGGGGGGCAAGGCACAGATACGCAGTATTTT. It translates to CASSPVLAGGQGTDTQYF.

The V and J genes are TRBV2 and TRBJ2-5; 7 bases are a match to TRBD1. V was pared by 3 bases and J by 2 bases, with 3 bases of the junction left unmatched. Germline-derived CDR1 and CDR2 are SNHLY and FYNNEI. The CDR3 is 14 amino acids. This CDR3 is CASSDRQGQETQYF. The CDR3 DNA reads TGTGCCAGCAGTGATAGACAGGGACAAGAGACCCAGTACTTC.

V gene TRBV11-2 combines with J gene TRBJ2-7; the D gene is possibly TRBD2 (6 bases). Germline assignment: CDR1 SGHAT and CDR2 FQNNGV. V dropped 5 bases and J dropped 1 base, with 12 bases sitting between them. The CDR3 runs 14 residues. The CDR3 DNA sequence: TGTGCCAGCAGCGTCCAGCGGGCGTCCTACGAGCAGTACTTC. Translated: CASSVQRASYEQYF.

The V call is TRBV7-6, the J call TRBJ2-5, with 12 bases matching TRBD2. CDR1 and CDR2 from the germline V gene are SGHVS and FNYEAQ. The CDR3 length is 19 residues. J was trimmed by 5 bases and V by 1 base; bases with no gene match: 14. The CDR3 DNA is TGTGCCAGCAGCTTAGACCCCGGAGGGCTAGCGGGGGGGCGTGAGACCCAGTACTTC. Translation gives CASSLDPGGLAGGRETQYF. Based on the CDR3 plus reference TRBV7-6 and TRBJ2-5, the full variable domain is GAGVSQSPRYKVTKRGQDVALRCDPISGHVSLYWYRQALGQGPEFLTYFNYEAQQDKSGLPNDRFSAERPEGSISTLTIQRTEQRDSAMYRCASSLDPGGLAGGRETQYFGPGTRLLVL.

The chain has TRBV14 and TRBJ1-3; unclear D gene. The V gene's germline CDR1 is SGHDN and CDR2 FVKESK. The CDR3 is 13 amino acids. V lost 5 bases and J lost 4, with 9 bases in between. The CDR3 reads CASSTGGGNTIYF. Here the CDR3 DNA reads TGTGCCAGCAGCACGGGTGGCGGAAACACCATATATTTT.

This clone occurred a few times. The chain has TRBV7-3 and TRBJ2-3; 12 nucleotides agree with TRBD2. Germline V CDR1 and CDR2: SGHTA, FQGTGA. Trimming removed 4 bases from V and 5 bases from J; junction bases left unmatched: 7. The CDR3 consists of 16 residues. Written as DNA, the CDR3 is TGTGCCAGCAGCTCCCCTAGCGGGGGGGCGAAAGATACGCAGTATTTT. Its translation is CASSSPSGGAKDTQYF.

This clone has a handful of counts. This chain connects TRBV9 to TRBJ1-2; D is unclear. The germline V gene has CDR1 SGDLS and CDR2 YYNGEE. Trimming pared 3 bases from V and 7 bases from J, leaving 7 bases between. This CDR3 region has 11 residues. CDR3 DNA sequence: TGTGCCAGCAGCGGAGGCGGTGGCTACACCTTC. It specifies CASSGGGGYTF.

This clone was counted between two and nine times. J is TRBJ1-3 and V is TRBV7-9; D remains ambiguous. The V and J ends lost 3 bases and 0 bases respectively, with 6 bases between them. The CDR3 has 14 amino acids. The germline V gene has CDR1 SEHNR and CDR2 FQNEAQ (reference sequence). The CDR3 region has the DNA TGTGCCAGCAGCTTCACCGGCTCTGGAAACACCATATATTTT. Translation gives CASSFTGSGNTIYF.

The CDR3 DNA follows: TGTGCCATCAGTGCAGGGGACTATGGCTACACCTTC. Its translation: CAISAGDYGYTF. The rearrangement links TRBV10-3 to TRBJ1-2; D is perhaps TRBD1 (6 bases). This CDR3 is 12 amino acids long. The germline gives CDR1 ENHRY, CDR2 SYGVKD. Trimming stripped 4 bases from V and 3 bases from J, with 6 bases between.

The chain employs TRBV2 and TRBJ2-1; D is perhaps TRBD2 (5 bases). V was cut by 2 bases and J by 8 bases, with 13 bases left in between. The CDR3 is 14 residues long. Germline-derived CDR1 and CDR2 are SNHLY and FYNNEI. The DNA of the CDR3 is TGTGCCAGCAGTGAACTTAGAAGCGGCCATGAGCAGTTCTTC. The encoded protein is CASSELRSGHEQFF.

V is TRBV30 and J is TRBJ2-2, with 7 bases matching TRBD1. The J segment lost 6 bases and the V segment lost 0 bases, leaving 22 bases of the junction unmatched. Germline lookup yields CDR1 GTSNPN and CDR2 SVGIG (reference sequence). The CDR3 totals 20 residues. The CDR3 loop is CAWSVELTLGQGESAGELFF. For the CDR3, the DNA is TGTGCCTGGAGTGTAGAACTAACCCTGGGGCAGGGGGAGAGCGCCGGGGAGCTGTTTTTT.

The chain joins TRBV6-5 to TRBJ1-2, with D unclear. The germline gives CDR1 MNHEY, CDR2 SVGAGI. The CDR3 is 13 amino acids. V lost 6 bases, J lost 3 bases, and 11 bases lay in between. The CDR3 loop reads CASSPGGDYGYTF. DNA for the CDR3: TGTGCCAGCAGCCCGGGCGGGGACTATGGCTACACCTTC.

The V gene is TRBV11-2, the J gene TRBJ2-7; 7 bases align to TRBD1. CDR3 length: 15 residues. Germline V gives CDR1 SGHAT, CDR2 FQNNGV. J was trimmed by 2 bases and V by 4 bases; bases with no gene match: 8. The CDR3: CASSSIQGLTYEQYF. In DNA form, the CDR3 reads TGTGCCAGCAGCTCCATACAGGGGCTGACCTACGAGCAGTACTTC. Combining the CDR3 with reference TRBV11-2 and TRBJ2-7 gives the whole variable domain EAGVAQSPRYKIIEKRQSVAFWCNPISGHATLYWYQQILGQGPKLLIQFQNNGVVDDSQLPKDRFSAERLKGVDSTLKIQPAKLEDSAVYLCASSSIQGLTYEQYFGPGTRLTVT.

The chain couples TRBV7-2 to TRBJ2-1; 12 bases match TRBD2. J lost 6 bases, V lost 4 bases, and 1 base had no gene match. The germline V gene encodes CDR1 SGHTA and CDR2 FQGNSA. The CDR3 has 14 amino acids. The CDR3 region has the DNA TGTGCCAGCAGCTCGACTAGCGGGAGCAATGAGCAGTTCTTC. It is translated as CASSSTSGSNEQFF.

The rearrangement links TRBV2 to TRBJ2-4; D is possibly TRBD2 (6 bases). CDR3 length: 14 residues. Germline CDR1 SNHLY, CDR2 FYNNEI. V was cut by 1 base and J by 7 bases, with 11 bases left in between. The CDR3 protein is CASSEDGGTNIQYF. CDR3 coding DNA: TGTGCCAGCAGTGAAGATGGAGGGACCAACATTCAGTACTTC.

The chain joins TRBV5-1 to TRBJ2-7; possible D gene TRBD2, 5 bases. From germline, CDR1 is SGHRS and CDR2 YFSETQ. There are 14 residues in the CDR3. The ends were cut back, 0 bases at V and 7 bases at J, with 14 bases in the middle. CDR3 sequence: CASSLAGSLREQYF. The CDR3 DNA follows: TGCGCCAGCAGCTTGGCTGGGAGCCTCCGGGAGCAGTACTTC. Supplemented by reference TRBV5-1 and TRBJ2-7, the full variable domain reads KAGVTQTPRYLIKTRGQQVTLSCSPISGHRSVSWYQQTPGQGLQFLFEYFSETQRNKGNFPGRFSGRQFSNSRSEMNVSTLELGDSALYLCASSLAGSLREQYFGPGTRLTVT.

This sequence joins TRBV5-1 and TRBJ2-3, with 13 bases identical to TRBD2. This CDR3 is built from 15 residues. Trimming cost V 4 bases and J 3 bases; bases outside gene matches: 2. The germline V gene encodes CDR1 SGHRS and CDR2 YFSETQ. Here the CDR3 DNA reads TGCGCCAGCAGCACGGGACTAGCGGGGACAGATACGCAGTATTTT. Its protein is CASSTGLAGTDTQYF.

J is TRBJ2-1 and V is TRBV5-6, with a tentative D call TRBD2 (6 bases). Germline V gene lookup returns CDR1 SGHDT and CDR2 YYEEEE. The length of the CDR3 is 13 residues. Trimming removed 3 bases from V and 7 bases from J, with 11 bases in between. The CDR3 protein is CASSSLAPNEQFF. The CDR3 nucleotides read TGTGCCAGCAGCTCACTAGCCCCGAATGAGCAGTTCTTC.

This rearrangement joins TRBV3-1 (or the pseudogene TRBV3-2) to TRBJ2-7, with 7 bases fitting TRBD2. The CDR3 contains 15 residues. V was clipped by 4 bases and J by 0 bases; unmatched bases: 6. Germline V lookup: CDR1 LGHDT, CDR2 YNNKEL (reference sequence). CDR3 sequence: CASSPAGESSYEQYF. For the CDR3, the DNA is TGTGCCAGCAGCCCGGCGGGGGAGAGCTCCTACGAGCAGTACTTC.

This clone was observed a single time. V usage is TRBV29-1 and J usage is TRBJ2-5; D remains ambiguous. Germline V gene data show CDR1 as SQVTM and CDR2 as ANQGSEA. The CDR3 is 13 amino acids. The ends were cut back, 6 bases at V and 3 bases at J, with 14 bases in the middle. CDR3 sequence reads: CSVRVSREETQYF. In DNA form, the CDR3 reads TGCAGCGTCCGGGTTTCCAGAGAAGAGACCCAGTACTTC.